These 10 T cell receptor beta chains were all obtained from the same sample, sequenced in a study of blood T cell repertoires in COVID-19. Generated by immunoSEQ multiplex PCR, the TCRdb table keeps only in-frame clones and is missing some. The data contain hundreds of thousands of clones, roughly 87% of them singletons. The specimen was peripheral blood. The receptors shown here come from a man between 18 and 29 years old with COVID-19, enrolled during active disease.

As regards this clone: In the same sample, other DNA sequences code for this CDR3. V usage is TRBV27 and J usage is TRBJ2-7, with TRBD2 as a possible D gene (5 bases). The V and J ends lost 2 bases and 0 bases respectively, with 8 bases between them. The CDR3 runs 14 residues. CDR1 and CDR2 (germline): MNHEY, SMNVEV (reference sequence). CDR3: CASSLLAGSYEQYF. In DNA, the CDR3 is TGTGCCAGCAGTTTACTAGCCGGCTCCTACGAGCAGTACTTC.

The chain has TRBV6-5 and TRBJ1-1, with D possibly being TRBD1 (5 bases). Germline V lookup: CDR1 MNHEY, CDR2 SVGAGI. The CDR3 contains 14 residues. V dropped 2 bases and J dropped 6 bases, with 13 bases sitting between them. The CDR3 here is CASSYGPGYAEAFF. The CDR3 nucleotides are TGTGCCAGCAGTTACGGTCCAGGGTACGCTGAAGCTTTCTTT.

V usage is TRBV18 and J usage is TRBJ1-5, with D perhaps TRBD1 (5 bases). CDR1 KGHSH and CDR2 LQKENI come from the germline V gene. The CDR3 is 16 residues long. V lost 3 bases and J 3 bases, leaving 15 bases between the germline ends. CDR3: CASSPQAGGTNQPQHF. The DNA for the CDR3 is TGTGCCAGCTCACCTCAGGCGGGGGGAACCAATCAGCCCCAGCATTTT.

The CDR3 DNA is TGTGCCAGCCACAACGAGAGCGGGAGGAATGCAGATACGCAGTATTTT. Protein sequence: CASHNESGRNADTQYF. V is TRBV9 and J is TRBJ2-3, with 9 positions matching TRBD2. The V gene's germline CDR1 is SGDLS and CDR2 YYNGEE. This CDR3 contains 16 residues. Unmatched junction bases numbered 13, after V lost 7 bases and J lost 4 bases.

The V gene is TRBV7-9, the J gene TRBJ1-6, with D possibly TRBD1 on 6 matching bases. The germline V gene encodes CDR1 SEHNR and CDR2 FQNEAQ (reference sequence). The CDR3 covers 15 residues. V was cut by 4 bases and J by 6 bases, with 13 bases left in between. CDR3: CASSSDTGFNSPLHF. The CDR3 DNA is TGTGCCAGCAGCTCCGATACAGGGTTTAATTCACCCCTCCACTTT.

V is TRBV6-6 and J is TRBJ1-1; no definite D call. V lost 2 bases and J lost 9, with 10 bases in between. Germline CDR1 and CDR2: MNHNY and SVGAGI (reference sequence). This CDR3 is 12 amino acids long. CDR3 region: CASSYRGNQAFF. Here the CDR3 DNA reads TGTGCCAGCAGTTACAGAGGCAACCAAGCTTTCTTT.

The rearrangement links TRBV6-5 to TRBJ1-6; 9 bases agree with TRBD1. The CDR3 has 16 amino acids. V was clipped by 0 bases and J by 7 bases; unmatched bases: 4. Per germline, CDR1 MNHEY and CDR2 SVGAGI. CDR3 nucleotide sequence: TGTGCCAGCAGTTACTCCGGGACAGGGATCAATTCACCCCTCCACTTT. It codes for CASSYSGTGINSPLHF.

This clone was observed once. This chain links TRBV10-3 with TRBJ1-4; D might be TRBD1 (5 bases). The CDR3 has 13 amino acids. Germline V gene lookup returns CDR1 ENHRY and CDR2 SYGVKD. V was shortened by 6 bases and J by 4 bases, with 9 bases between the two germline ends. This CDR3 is CAIRGRVNEKLFF. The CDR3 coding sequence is TGTGCCATCAGGGGGCGAGTTAATGAAAAACTGTTTTTT.

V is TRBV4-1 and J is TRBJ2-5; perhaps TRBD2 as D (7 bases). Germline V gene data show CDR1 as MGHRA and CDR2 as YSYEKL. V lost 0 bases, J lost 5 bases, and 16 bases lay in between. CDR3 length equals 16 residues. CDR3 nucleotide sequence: TGCGCCAGCAGCCAAGATGGAAGGGGGGGCCAGGAGACCCAGTACTTC. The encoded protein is CASSQDGRGGQETQYF.

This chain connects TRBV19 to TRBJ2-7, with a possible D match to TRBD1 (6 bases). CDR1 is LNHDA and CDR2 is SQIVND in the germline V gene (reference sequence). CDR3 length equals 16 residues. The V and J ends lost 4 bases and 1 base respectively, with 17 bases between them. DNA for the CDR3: TGTGCCAGTAGTACCACCCAAACAGGGTTATCCTACGAGCAGTACTTC. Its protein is CASSTTQTGLSYEQYF.